A selection of T cell receptor beta chains follows, all from one sample in a study of CD8 T cells in ankylosing spondylitis. One entry per CDR3 protein, called by TCRdb with MiXCR from the 5' RACE reads. The table has 250,000 to 300,000 distinct CDR3 sequences, about 20% seen once; the top ten hold around 7.8%. Input material: blood, either unsorted or a sorted T cell fraction (not recorded which). The receptors were sampled from a male donor with ankylosing spondylitis or in good health (not recorded which). The CDR3 runs from the conserved cysteine through the conserved F or W. Fields, in order: D gene, J gene, CDR3 length, clone size, V gene, CDR3 protein, CDR3 DNA. A D gene is named only where the DNA matches it firmly. Where a row states a size, it is once, few, many or the class of an expanded clone; other rows omit it.

NA | TRBJ1-5 | 14 | few | TRBV7-6 | CASSLALGNQPQHF | TGTGCCAGCAGCTTAGCGCTGGGAAATCAGCCCCAGCATTTT
NA | TRBJ1-4 | 13 | NA | TRBV5-1 | CASSLTPTGKLFF | TGCGCCAGCAGCTTAACACCTACGGGGAAACTGTTTTTT
TRBD1 | TRBJ2-5 | 16 | NA | TRBV25-1 | CASSEPPGQGLFSQYF | TGTGCCAGCAGTGAGCCCCCGGGACAGGGTTTGTTCTCCCAGTACTTC
TRBD2 | TRBJ2-1 | 15 | few | TRBV28 | CASSLVLAGVVEQFF | TGTGCCAGCAGTTTAGTACTAGCGGGAGTTGTTGAGCAGTTCTTC
TRBD2 | TRBJ2-3 | 14 | few | TRBV10-2 | CASSAGTSGDTQYF | TGCGCCAGCAGTGCGGGGACTAGCGGAGATACGCAGTATTTT
TRBD1 | TRBJ2-1 | 14 | many | TRBV5-1 | CASRGTGGTNEQFF | TGCGCCAGCAGGGGGACAGGGGGGACCAATGAGCAGTTCTTC
TRBD2 | TRBJ2-5 | 18 | NA | TRBV3-1 | CASSQAGLAGGRQETQYF | TGTGCCAGCAGCCAAGCGGGACTAGCGGGGGGGCGGCAAGAGACCCAGTACTTC
NA | TRBJ1-1 | 15 | NA | TRBV6-1 | CASSGNGLQNTEAFF | TGTGCCAGCAGTGGTAACGGACTTCAGAACACTGAAGCTTTCTTT
TRBD1 | TRBJ1-2 | 15 | NA | TRBV5-1 | CASSLGRGQGYGYTF | TGCGCCAGCAGCTTGGGTCGGGGACAGGGATATGGCTACACCTTC
NA | TRBJ2-5 | 14 | NA | TRBV7-6 | CASSLGAGTETQYF | TGTGCCAGCAGCTTAGGGGCAGGCACTGAGACCCAGTACTTC
NA | TRBJ1-3 | 12 | NA | TRBV12-3/TRBV12-4 | CASSFGSNTIYF | TGTGCCAGCAGTTTCGGGTCAAACACCATATATTTT
TRBD2 | TRBJ2-1 | 12 | NA | TRBV29-1 | CSVGLAGGEQFF | TGCAGCGTGGGACTAGCGGGAGGGGAGCAGTTCTTC
TRBD2 | TRBJ2-1 | 17 | many | TRBV3-1 | CASSQDPGTSAYNEQFF | TGTGCCAGCAGCCAAGACCCCGGGACTAGCGCCTACAATGAGCAGTTCTTC
TRBD1 | TRBJ1-2 | 15 | once | TRBV18 | CASSPSGGANYGYTF | TGTGCCAGCTCACCATCAGGGGGAGCTAACTATGGCTACACCTTC
NA | TRBJ2-3 | 12 | many | TRBV20-1 | CSASLSPDTQYF | TGCAGTGCTAGCCTCTCACCAGATACGCAGTATTTT
NA | TRBJ2-1 | 12 | NA | TRBV12-3/TRBV12-4 | CASSFLVSEQFF | TGTGCCAGCAGTTTCCTCGTGAGTGAGCAGTTCTTC
NA | TRBJ2-5 | 17 | NA | TRBV15 | CATSRDRGTRIQETQYF | TGTGCCACCAGCAGAGATAGGGGGACACGGATACAAGAGACCCAGTACTTC
NA | TRBJ2-6 | 14 | NA | TRBV25-1 | CASSERSGANVLTF | TGTGCCAGCAGTGAGAGATCTGGGGCCAACGTCCTGACTTTC
NA | TRBJ1-5 | 15 | few | TRBV6-1 | CASSMERGRHQPQHF | TGTGCCAGCAGTATGGAGCGGGGGAGACATCAGCCCCAGCATTTT
NA | TRBJ1-4 | 16 | many | TRBV3-1 | CASSRHDLGANEKLFF | TGTGCCAGCAGCCGTCACGACCTTGGGGCTAATGAAAAACTGTTTTTT
TRBD2 | TRBJ2-1 | 16 | NA | TRBV3-1 | CASSQLAVSSYNEQFF | TGTGCCAGCAGCCAACTAGCGGTTAGCTCCTACAATGAGCAGTTCTTC
NA | TRBJ2-2 | 15 | NA | TRBV7-2 | CASIPGHLNTGELFF | TGTGCCAGCATCCCGGGACATTTGAACACCGGGGAGCTGTTTTTT
NA | TRBJ2-5 | 12 | few | TRBV29-1 | CSVPRGQETQYF | TGCAGCGTTCCCAGGGGACAAGAGACCCAGTACTTC
NA | TRBJ1-1 | 14 | few | TRBV27 | CASSLFRGDTEAFF | TGTGCCAGCAGTTTATTCAGGGGCGACACTGAAGCTTTCTTT
NA | TRBJ2-3 | 15 | NA | TRBV5-1 | CASSLDPSLGDTQYF | TGCGCCAGCAGCTTGGATCCTAGCCTGGGAGATACGCAGTATTTT
TRBD1 | TRBJ2-5 | 14 | NA | TRBV19 | CASSIGTAPETQYF | TGTGCCAGTAGTATTGGGACAGCCCCGGAGACCCAGTACTTC
TRBD2 | TRBJ2-1 | 14 | few | TRBV9 | CASSAGGSRNEQFF | TGTGCCAGCAGCGCGGGAGGAAGTCGCAATGAGCAGTTCTTC
NA | TRBJ1-3 | 17 | NA | TRBV11-2 | CASSIGLTLSSRNTIYF | TGTGCCAGCAGCATCGGGCTTACCCTTAGCTCGAGGAACACCATATATTTT
NA | TRBJ1-1 | 15 | NA | TRBV5-1 | CASSFQGTLNTEAFF | TGCGCCAGCAGCTTTCAAGGGACTCTGAACACTGAAGCTTTCTTT
TRBD1 | TRBJ2-1 | 15 | NA | TRBV6-5 | CASSSGQGTHNEQFF | TGTGCCAGCAGTTCGGGACAGGGGACGCACAATGAGCAGTTCTTC
NA | TRBJ2-1 | 14 | NA | TRBV12-3/TRBV12-4 | CASSFLRGRNEQFF | TGTGCCAGCAGTTTTCTCCGCGGGCGGAATGAGCAGTTCTTC
NA | TRBJ2-2 | 16 | NA | TRBV2 | CASSLGGGPSAGELFF | TGTGCCAGCAGCCTGGGGGGGGGCCCCAGCGCCGGGGAGCTGTTTTTT
NA | TRBJ2-3 | 16 | NA | TRBV27 | CASSSLGIVFTDTQYF | TGTGCCAGCAGTTCCCTGGGGATAGTTTTCACAGATACGCAGTATTTT
NA | TRBJ1-1 | 13 | NA | TRBV28 | CASRPTGNTEAFF | TGTGCCAGCAGACCGACAGGGAACACTGAAGCTTTCTTT
NA | TRBJ2-1 | 11 | few | TRBV20-1 | CSARSFNEQFF | TGCAGTGCTAGAAGCTTCAATGAGCAGTTCTTC
NA | TRBJ2-2 | 13 | NA | TRBV6-2/TRBV6-3 | CASTQLEDGELFF | TGTGCCAGCACACAACTAGAGGACGGGGAGCTGTTTTTT
NA | TRBJ1-2 | 13 | many | TRBV5-1 | CASSPSGKYGYTF | TGCGCCAGCAGCCCCAGTGGGAAATATGGCTACACCTTC
NA | TRBJ1-5 | 14 | NA | TRBV12-3/TRBV12-4 | CASCELGAGQPQHF | TGTGCCAGCTGCGAGTTGGGGGCTGGGCAGCCCCAGCATTTT
TRBD2 | TRBJ2-2 | 15 | NA | TRBV28 | CASSHPGLASGELFF | TGTGCCAGCAGCCATCCGGGACTAGCATCCGGGGAGCTGTTTTTT
TRBD2 | TRBJ2-1 | 16 | NA | TRBV10-3 | CATGRPSGREGNEQFF | TGTGCCACTGGCAGGCCTAGCGGGAGGGAAGGGAATGAGCAGTTCTTC
NA | TRBJ1-1 | 14 | few | TRBV7-3 | CASSLRYEGTEAFF | TGTGCCAGCAGCTTAAGGTACGAGGGCACTGAAGCTTTCTTT
NA | TRBJ1-5 | 16 | few | TRBV6-5 | CASSYSGDFGNQPQHF | TGTGCCAGCAGTTACTCCGGGGACTTTGGCAATCAGCCCCAGCATTTT
NA | TRBJ2-3 | 16 | few | TRBV12-3/TRBV12-4 | CASSPGRRASTDTQYF | TGTGCCAGCAGTCCCGGGCGCCGTGCTAGCACAGATACGCAGTATTTT
TRBD1 | TRBJ1-4 | 14 | many | TRBV3-1 | CASSPTGGNEKLFF | TGTGCCAGCAGCCCGACAGGGGGAAATGAAAAACTGTTTTTT
TRBD2 | TRBJ2-3 | 15 | NA | TRBV20-1 | CSAPPSGRSTDTQYF | TGCAGTGCTCCCCCTAGCGGGAGATCCACAGATACGCAGTATTTT
NA | TRBJ1-2 | 15 | few | TRBV28 | CASSLSSTGNYGYTF | TGTGCCAGCAGTTTGTCGAGTACGGGGAACTATGGCTACACCTTC
TRBD2 | TRBJ2-2 | 17 | NA | TRBV20-1 | CSARGGTSGRNTGELFF | TGCAGTGCTAGAGGGGGGACTAGCGGGAGGAACACCGGGGAGCTGTTTTTT
TRBD1 | TRBJ1-1 | 15 | few | TRBV28 | CASSQIIQGGTEAFF | TGTGCCAGCAGTCAGATTATACAGGGGGGCACTGAAGCTTTCTTT
NA | TRBJ1-1 | 12 | few | TRBV7-8 | CASSTLGGRAFF | TGTGCCAGCAGCACGCTAGGGGGGAGGGCTTTCTTT
NA | TRBJ1-6 | 12 | NA | TRBV5-1 | CASSLDLPPLHF | TGCGCCAGCAGCTTGGATCTTCCACCCCTCCACTTT
NA | TRBJ2-1 | 13 | few | TRBV9 | CASSVGPPREQFF | TGTGCCAGCAGCGTAGGCCCCCCTCGTGAGCAGTTCTTC
TRBD1 | TRBJ1-6 | 14 | NA | TRBV12-3/TRBV12-4 | CASRGTGRDSPLHF | TGTGCCAGCAGGGGGACAGGGCGGGATTCACCCCTCCACTTT
TRBD2 | TRBJ2-5 | 15 | few | TRBV7-6 | CASSLGSGGPQTQYF | TGTGCCAGCAGCTTAGGTAGCGGGGGGCCCCAAACCCAGTACTTC